These T cell receptor beta chains were read from a single sample in a study of T-cell memory formation after mild COVID-19. Each CDR3 protein is one row after TCRdb ran MiXCR on the 5' RACE reads. The sample includes about 470,000 distinct CDR3 sequences, 15% to 20% of them seen just once. The specimen was PBMCs or a T cell subset sorted from them (not recorded which). The receptors here all came from an adult woman who had mild COVID-19 (a few samples of this study predate the infection). Cell type and time point are not known. CDR3s include the opening cysteine and the closing phenylalanine or tryptophan. D genes are given only for firm matches. Expanded clones are given a class, and other clones once, few, many or no size at all.

j_call: TRBJ2-5; clone_size: .; cdr3_length: 16; v_call: TRBV6-2/TRBV6-3; d_call: TRBD1; cdr3_aa: CASSYSVTGVRETQYF; cdr3_nt: TGTGCCAGCAGTTACAGCGTGACAGGGGTACGGGAGACCCAGTACTTC
j_call: TRBJ2-7; clone_size: few; cdr3_length: 13; v_call: TRBV30; d_call: .; cdr3_aa: CAWSGLGGYEQYF; cdr3_nt: TGTGCCTGGAGTGGGCTTGGGGGCTACGAGCAGTACTTC
j_call: TRBJ2-3; clone_size: few; cdr3_length: 18; v_call: TRBV4-1; d_call: TRBD2; cdr3_aa: CASSQGPGLAGGPVTQYF; cdr3_nt: TGCGCCAGCAGCCAAGGTCCCGGGTTAGCGGGAGGGCCCGTTACGCAGTATTTT
j_call: TRBJ2-1; clone_size: many; cdr3_length: 14; v_call: TRBV9; d_call: TRBD2; cdr3_aa: CASSVGGGYNEQFF; cdr3_nt: TGTGCCAGCAGCGTAGGGGGGGGATACAATGAGCAGTTCTTC
j_call: TRBJ2-1; clone_size: .; cdr3_length: 18; v_call: TRBV9; d_call: .; cdr3_aa: CASSGRDRQYLIYNEQFF; cdr3_nt: TGTGCCAGCAGCGGACGAGACAGACAGTACCTTATCTACAATGAGCAGTTCTTC
j_call: TRBJ2-4; clone_size: few; cdr3_length: 14; v_call: TRBV5-4; d_call: .; cdr3_aa: CASSLVEEGIPQYF; cdr3_nt: TGTGCCAGCAGCTTGGTCGAGGAGGGAATACCTCAGTACTTC
j_call: TRBJ2-1; clone_size: many; cdr3_length: 13; v_call: TRBV20-1; d_call: .; cdr3_aa: CRPGGSSYNEQFF; cdr3_nt: TGCAGACCGGGCGGAAGCTCCTACAATGAGCAGTTCTTC
j_call: TRBJ2-2; clone_size: many; cdr3_length: 14; v_call: TRBV7-3; d_call: .; cdr3_aa: CASSLGENTGELFF; cdr3_nt: TGTGCCAGCAGCTTAGGGGAGAACACCGGGGAGCTGTTTTTT
j_call: TRBJ2-3; clone_size: .; cdr3_length: 16; v_call: TRBV7-6; d_call: TRBD1; cdr3_aa: CASSYNRGPGTDTQYF; cdr3_nt: TGTGCCAGCAGCTACAACAGGGGGCCAGGCACAGATACGCAGTATTTT
j_call: TRBJ2-7; clone_size: few; cdr3_length: 13; v_call: TRBV6-1; d_call: .; cdr3_aa: CASRSDGLYEQYF; cdr3_nt: TGTGCCAGCAGGTCGGACGGCCTCTACGAGCAGTACTTC
j_call: TRBJ1-1; clone_size: few; cdr3_length: 14; v_call: TRBV12-3/TRBV12-4; d_call: .; cdr3_aa: CASILGGLGTEAFF; cdr3_nt: TGTGCCAGCATATTAGGGGGGCTTGGCACTGAAGCTTTCTTT
j_call: TRBJ2-4; clone_size: few; cdr3_length: 16; v_call: TRBV4-3; d_call: .; cdr3_aa: CASSQDGAGAKNIQYF; cdr3_nt: TGCGCCAGCAGCCAAGATGGGGCGGGAGCCAAAAACATTCAGTACTTC
j_call: TRBJ2-4; clone_size: few; cdr3_length: 14; v_call: TRBV28; d_call: .; cdr3_aa: CASSLRDVSNIQYF; cdr3_nt: TGTGCCAGCAGTTTAAGGGATGTTAGCAACATTCAGTACTTC
j_call: TRBJ1-1; clone_size: .; cdr3_length: 17; v_call: TRBV5-1; d_call: TRBD1; cdr3_aa: CASSEPGQPPLNTEAFF; cdr3_nt: TGCGCCAGCAGCGAACCGGGACAGCCTCCATTGAACACTGAAGCTTTCTTT
j_call: TRBJ2-7; clone_size: few; cdr3_length: 15; v_call: TRBV18; d_call: TRBD1; cdr3_aa: CASSTTGDATYEQYF; cdr3_nt: TGTGCCAGCTCAACTACAGGGGATGCGACCTACGAGCAGTACTTC
j_call: TRBJ2-3; clone_size: .; cdr3_length: 15; v_call: TRBV9; d_call: TRBD2; cdr3_aa: CASNIPSGETDTQYF; cdr3_nt: TGTGCCAGCAACATCCCTAGCGGGGAGACAGATACGCAGTATTTT
j_call: TRBJ2-7; clone_size: few; cdr3_length: 15; v_call: TRBV25-1; d_call: .; cdr3_aa: CASSEYRAGLGEQYF; cdr3_nt: TGTGCCAGCAGTGAATATCGGGCAGGGTTGGGCGAGCAGTACTTC
j_call: TRBJ2-1; clone_size: .; cdr3_length: 16; v_call: TRBV7-2; d_call: .; cdr3_aa: CASSLNSVEIWDEQFF; cdr3_nt: TGTGCCAGCAGCTTAAACTCGGTAGAAATCTGGGATGAGCAGTTCTTC
j_call: TRBJ1-2; clone_size: few; cdr3_length: 14; v_call: TRBV6-5; d_call: TRBD1; cdr3_aa: CASSIGQGAYGYTF; cdr3_nt: TGTGCCAGCAGTATCGGACAGGGGGCATATGGCTACACCTTC
j_call: TRBJ1-1; clone_size: .; cdr3_length: 15; v_call: TRBV6-6; d_call: TRBD1; cdr3_aa: CASSRTGNPNTEAFF; cdr3_nt: TGTGCCAGCAGCCGGACAGGGAACCCGAACACTGAAGCTTTCTTT
j_call: TRBJ2-7; clone_size: many; cdr3_length: 12; v_call: TRBV12-3/TRBV12-4; d_call: .; cdr3_aa: CASSLAHYEQYF; cdr3_nt: TGTGCCAGCAGCTTAGCCCACTACGAGCAGTACTTC
j_call: TRBJ2-5; clone_size: .; cdr3_length: 14; v_call: TRBV12-3/TRBV12-4; d_call: .; cdr3_aa: CASSSWTNQETQYF; cdr3_nt: TGTGCCAGCAGTTCTTGGACAAACCAAGAGACCCAGTACTTC
j_call: TRBJ2-1; clone_size: .; cdr3_length: 19; v_call: TRBV19; d_call: .; cdr3_aa: CASSISFQGGPISYSEQFF; cdr3_nt: TGTGCCAGTAGTATAAGCTTTCAGGGGGGGCCCATCTCCTACAGTGAGCAGTTCTTC
j_call: TRBJ2-2; clone_size: .; cdr3_length: 14; v_call: TRBV19; d_call: .; cdr3_aa: CASSIERRTGELFF; cdr3_nt: TGTGCCAGTAGTATAGAAAGACGTACCGGGGAGCTGTTTTTT
j_call: TRBJ1-4; clone_size: few; cdr3_length: 20; v_call: TRBV6-1; d_call: .; cdr3_aa: CASSPVVEGLMLTTNEKLFF; cdr3_nt: TGTGCCAGCAGTCCCGTTGTAGAGGGACTCATGTTGACAACTAATGAAAAACTGTTTTTT
j_call: TRBJ2-3; clone_size: many; cdr3_length: 14; v_call: TRBV12-3/TRBV12-4; d_call: .; cdr3_aa: CASRAGTLTDTQYF; cdr3_nt: TGTGCCAGCCGAGCCGGGACTCTCACAGATACGCAGTATTTT
j_call: TRBJ2-6; clone_size: .; cdr3_length: 19; v_call: TRBV9; d_call: TRBD1; cdr3_aa: CASSADRGHTLSGANVLTF; cdr3_nt: TGTGCCAGCAGCGCGGACAGGGGTCATACTCTCTCTGGGGCCAACGTCCTGACTTTC
j_call: TRBJ2-7; clone_size: .; cdr3_length: 14; v_call: TRBV12-3/TRBV12-4; d_call: TRBD1; cdr3_aa: CASSFTTGDRKQYF; cdr3_nt: TGTGCCAGCAGTTTTACCACCGGGGACAGGAAGCAGTACTTC
j_call: TRBJ2-1; clone_size: .; cdr3_length: 13; v_call: TRBV2; d_call: .; cdr3_aa: CASSTGQSNEQFF; cdr3_nt: TGTGCCAGCAGCACTGGACAATCCAATGAGCAGTTCTTC
j_call: TRBJ1-1; clone_size: .; cdr3_length: 17; v_call: TRBV5-6; d_call: .; cdr3_aa: CASSPARRRGMNTEAFF; cdr3_nt: TGTGCCAGCAGCCCTGCGCGTAGACGAGGGATGAACACTGAAGCTTTCTTT
j_call: TRBJ1-1; clone_size: .; cdr3_length: 15; v_call: TRBV3-1; d_call: .; cdr3_aa: CASSQGGGMNTEAFF; cdr3_nt: TGTGCCAGCAGCCAAGGGGGGGGAATGAACACTGAAGCTTTCTTT
j_call: TRBJ2-7; clone_size: few; cdr3_length: 15; v_call: TRBV5-1; d_call: .; cdr3_aa: CASSMVGGWSYEQYF; cdr3_nt: TGCGCCAGCAGCATGGTGGGGGGCTGGTCCTACGAGCAGTACTTC
j_call: TRBJ2-2; clone_size: .; cdr3_length: 14; v_call: TRBV20-1; d_call: .; cdr3_aa: CSARVAGNTGELFF; cdr3_nt: TGCAGTGCTAGAGTGGCGGGAAACACCGGGGAGCTGTTTTTT
j_call: TRBJ1-1; clone_size: .; cdr3_length: 14; v_call: TRBV18; d_call: .; cdr3_aa: CASSPQVEGTEAFF; cdr3_nt: TGTGCCAGCTCACCTCAGGTGGAGGGCACTGAAGCTTTCTTT
j_call: TRBJ2-5; clone_size: .; cdr3_length: 13; v_call: TRBV5-1; d_call: .; cdr3_aa: CASSWGTSETQYF; cdr3_nt: TGCGCCAGCAGCTGGGGGACCAGTGAGACCCAGTACTTC
j_call: TRBJ1-1; clone_size: few; cdr3_length: 12; v_call: TRBV29-1; d_call: .; cdr3_aa: CSVDSVNTEAFF; cdr3_nt: TGCAGCGTTGACAGTGTGAACACTGAAGCTTTCTTT
j_call: TRBJ2-2; clone_size: .; cdr3_length: 16; v_call: TRBV24-1; d_call: TRBD2; cdr3_aa: CATSDTTSGRAGELFF; cdr3_nt: TGTGCCACCAGTGACACTACTAGCGGGAGAGCCGGGGAGCTGTTTTTT
j_call: TRBJ2-1; clone_size: .; cdr3_length: 15; v_call: TRBV29-1; d_call: .; cdr3_aa: CSVAGGLEYYNEQFF; cdr3_nt: TGCAGCGTTGCAGGTGGGCTCGAATACTACAATGAGCAGTTCTTC
j_call: TRBJ2-1; clone_size: few; cdr3_length: 15; v_call: TRBV9; d_call: TRBD2; cdr3_aa: CASSVRTSEYNEQFF; cdr3_nt: TGTGCCAGCAGCGTAAGGACTAGCGAGTACAATGAGCAGTTCTTC
j_call: TRBJ1-5; clone_size: few; cdr3_length: 13; v_call: TRBV20-1; d_call: TRBD1; cdr3_aa: CSGRGQINQPQHF; cdr3_nt: TGCAGTGGTAGGGGACAGATCAATCAGCCCCAGCATTTT
j_call: TRBJ2-1; clone_size: .; cdr3_length: 14; v_call: TRBV6-2/TRBV6-3; d_call: .; cdr3_aa: CASKYERAENEQFF; cdr3_nt: TGTGCCAGCAAATATGAGCGGGCCGAAAATGAGCAGTTCTTC
j_call: TRBJ1-1; clone_size: .; cdr3_length: 15; v_call: TRBV12-3/TRBV12-4; d_call: .; cdr3_aa: CASRPAGLWGTEAFF; cdr3_nt: TGTGCCAGCAGGCCCGCAGGGCTCTGGGGCACTGAAGCTTTCTTT
j_call: TRBJ1-2; clone_size: .; cdr3_length: 14; v_call: TRBV12-3/TRBV12-4; d_call: TRBD1; cdr3_aa: CASSSQKGAYGYTF; cdr3_nt: TGTGCCAGCAGTTCTCAGAAGGGGGCCTATGGCTACACCTTC
j_call: TRBJ2-7; clone_size: .; cdr3_length: 15; v_call: TRBV6-2/TRBV6-3; d_call: TRBD1; cdr3_aa: CASSREGGTSYEQYF; cdr3_nt: TGTGCCAGCAGTCGAGAAGGGGGCACGTCCTACGAGCAGTACTTC
j_call: TRBJ2-7; clone_size: few; cdr3_length: 17; v_call: TRBV20-1; d_call: TRBD2; cdr3_aa: CSARATQRGAYSYEQYF; cdr3_nt: TGCAGTGCTAGGGCTACCCAGCGGGGGGCTTACTCCTACGAGCAGTACTTC
j_call: TRBJ2-1; clone_size: once; cdr3_length: 15; v_call: TRBV20-1; d_call: TRBD2; cdr3_aa: CSAGDREREYNEQFF; cdr3_nt: TGCAGTGCCGGCGATCGGGAGCGGGAGTACAATGAGCAGTTCTTC
j_call: TRBJ2-3; clone_size: .; cdr3_length: 16; v_call: TRBV9; d_call: TRBD2; cdr3_aa: CASSAFSGGATDTQYF; cdr3_nt: TGTGCCAGCAGCGCCTTTAGCGGGGGGGCAACAGATACGCAGTATTTT
j_call: TRBJ2-5; clone_size: few; cdr3_length: 14; v_call: TRBV20-1; d_call: TRBD2; cdr3_aa: CSASTGLVGETQYF; cdr3_nt: TGCAGTGCTAGTACGGGACTAGTAGGAGAGACCCAGTACTTC
j_call: TRBJ2-5; clone_size: .; cdr3_length: 15; v_call: TRBV4-1; d_call: TRBD2; cdr3_aa: CASSPLAGGQETQYF; cdr3_nt: TGCGCCAGCAGCCCTTTAGCGGGGGGGCAGGAGACCCAGTACTTC
j_call: TRBJ2-5; clone_size: .; cdr3_length: 16; v_call: TRBV4-1; d_call: TRBD2; cdr3_aa: CASSQDAGGALETQYF; cdr3_nt: TGCGCCAGCAGCCAAGATGCCGGGGGGGCGCTGGAGACCCAGTACTTC
j_call: TRBJ2-7; clone_size: .; cdr3_length: 15; v_call: TRBV7-8; d_call: .; cdr3_aa: CASSPGPRGFGEQYF; cdr3_nt: TGTGCCAGCAGCCCTGGTCCCCGCGGCTTCGGCGAGCAGTACTTC
j_call: TRBJ2-3; clone_size: few; cdr3_length: 17; v_call: TRBV6-5; d_call: TRBD2; cdr3_aa: CASSYSITSGSPDTQYF; cdr3_nt: TGTGCCAGCAGTTACTCGATTACTAGCGGGAGCCCAGATACGCAGTATTTT
j_call: TRBJ1-2; clone_size: .; cdr3_length: 15; v_call: TRBV7-9; d_call: .; cdr3_aa: CASSLAWMGAQGYTF; cdr3_nt: TGTGCCAGCAGCTTAGCGTGGATGGGGGCGCAAGGCTACACCTTC
j_call: TRBJ1-6; clone_size: many; cdr3_length: 16; v_call: TRBV19; d_call: TRBD1; cdr3_aa: CASSVLTGTGDSPLHF; cdr3_nt: TGTGCCAGTAGTGTTTTAACCGGGACAGGGGATTCACCCCTCCACTTT
j_call: TRBJ2-3; clone_size: few; cdr3_length: 16; v_call: TRBV7-6; d_call: .; cdr3_aa: CASSLGLGYNTDTQYF; cdr3_nt: TGTGCCAGCAGCTTAGGTTTAGGGTATAACACAGATACGCAGTATTTT